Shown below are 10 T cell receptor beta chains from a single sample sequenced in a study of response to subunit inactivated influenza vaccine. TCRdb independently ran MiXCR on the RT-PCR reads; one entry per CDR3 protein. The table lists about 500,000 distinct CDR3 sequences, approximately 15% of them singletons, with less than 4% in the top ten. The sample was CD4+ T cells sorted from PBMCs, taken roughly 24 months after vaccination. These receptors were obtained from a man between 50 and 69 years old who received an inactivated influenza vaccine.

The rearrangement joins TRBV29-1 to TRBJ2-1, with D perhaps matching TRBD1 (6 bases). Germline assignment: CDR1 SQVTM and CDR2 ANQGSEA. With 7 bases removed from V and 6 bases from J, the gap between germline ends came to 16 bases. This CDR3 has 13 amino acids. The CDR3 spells CSAHRDRGNEQFF. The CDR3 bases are TGCAGCGCACACAGGGATCGGGGCAATGAGCAGTTCTTC.

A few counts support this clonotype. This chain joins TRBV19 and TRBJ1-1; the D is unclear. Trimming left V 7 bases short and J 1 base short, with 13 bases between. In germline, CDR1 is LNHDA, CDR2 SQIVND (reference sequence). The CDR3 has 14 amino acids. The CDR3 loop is CASTTLQQNTEAFF. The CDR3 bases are TGTGCCAGTACCACCTTACAGCAGAACACTGAAGCTTTCTTT.

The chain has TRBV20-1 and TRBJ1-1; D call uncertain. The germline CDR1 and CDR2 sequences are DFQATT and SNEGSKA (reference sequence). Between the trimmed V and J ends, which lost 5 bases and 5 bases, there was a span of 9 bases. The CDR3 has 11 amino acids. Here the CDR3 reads CSAEATTEAFF. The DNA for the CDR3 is TGCAGTGCTGAAGCTACTACTGAAGCTTTCTTT.

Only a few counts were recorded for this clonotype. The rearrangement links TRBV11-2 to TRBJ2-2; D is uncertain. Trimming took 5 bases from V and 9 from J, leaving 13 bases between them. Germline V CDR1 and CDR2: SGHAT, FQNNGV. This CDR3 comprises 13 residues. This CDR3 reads CASSVMSRRELFF. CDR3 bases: TGTGCCAGCAGCGTAATGAGCCGCCGGGAGCTGTTTTTT.

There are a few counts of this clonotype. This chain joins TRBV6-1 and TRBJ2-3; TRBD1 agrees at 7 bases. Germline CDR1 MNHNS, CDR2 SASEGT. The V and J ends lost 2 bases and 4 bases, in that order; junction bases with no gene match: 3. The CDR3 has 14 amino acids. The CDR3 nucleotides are TGTGCCAGCAGTGAAAGGCAGGGGGCAGATACGCAGTATTTT. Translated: CASSERQGADTQYF.

CDR3 nucleotide sequence: TGCGCCAGCAGCGGCGGGGGGACGTTTCGGGTGAACACTGAAGCTTTCTTT. Protein: CASSGGGTFRVNTEAFF. The V gene is TRBV5-1, the J gene TRBJ1-1, with TRBD1 as a possible D gene (5 bases). V dropped 4 bases and J dropped 0 bases, with 19 bases sitting between them. The CDR3 extends over 17 amino acids. Looked up from germline, CDR1 is SGHRS and CDR2 is YFSETQ.

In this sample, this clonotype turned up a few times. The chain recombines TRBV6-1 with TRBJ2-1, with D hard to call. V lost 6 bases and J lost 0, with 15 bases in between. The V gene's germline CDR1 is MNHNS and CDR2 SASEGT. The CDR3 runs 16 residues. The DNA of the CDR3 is TGTGCCAGCAGAGAAAGAAGACAAGGCTCCTACAATGAGCAGTTCTTC. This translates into CASRERRQGSYNEQFF.

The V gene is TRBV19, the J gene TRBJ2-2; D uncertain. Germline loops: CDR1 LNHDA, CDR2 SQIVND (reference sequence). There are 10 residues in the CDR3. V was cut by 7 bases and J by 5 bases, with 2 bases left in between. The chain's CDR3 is CASKTGELFF. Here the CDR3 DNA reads TGTGCCAGTAAGACCGGGGAGCTGTTTTTT.

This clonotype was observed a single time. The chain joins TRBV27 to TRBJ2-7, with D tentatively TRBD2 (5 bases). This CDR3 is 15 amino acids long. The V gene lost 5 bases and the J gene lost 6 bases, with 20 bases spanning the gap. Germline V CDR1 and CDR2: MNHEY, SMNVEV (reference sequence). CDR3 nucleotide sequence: TGTGCCAGCAGTGTTGGACGTTTTGATCTAGCCGAGCAGTACTTC. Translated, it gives CASSVGRFDLAEQYF.

The CDR3: CASSSAGAPSYEQYF. CDR3 in DNA: TGTGCCAGCAGCTCCGCGGGAGCCCCCTCCTACGAGCAGTACTTC. This chain links TRBV7-2 with TRBJ2-7; 7 positions match TRBD2. The germline gives CDR1 SGHTA, CDR2 FQGNSA. V lost 4 bases to trimming and J lost 0 bases; unmatched junction nucleotides: 6. The CDR3 totals 15 residues.